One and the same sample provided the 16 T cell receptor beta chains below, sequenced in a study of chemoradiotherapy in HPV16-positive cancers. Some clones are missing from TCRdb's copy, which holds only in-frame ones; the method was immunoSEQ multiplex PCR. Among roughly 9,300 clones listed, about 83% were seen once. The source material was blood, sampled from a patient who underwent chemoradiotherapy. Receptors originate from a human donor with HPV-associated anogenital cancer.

DNA for the CDR3: TGTGCCAGCAGTGAATTGGGGAATGAAGCTTTCTTT. Encoded protein: CASSELGNEAFF. The genes are TRBV25-1 and TRBJ1-1; the D is unclear. V was pared by 1 base and J by 7 bases, with 7 bases between. The germline V gene encodes CDR1 MGHDK and CDR2 SYGVNS. The CDR3 loop spans 12 amino acids.

The CDR3 is CASSEAGFAANTEAFF. The CDR3 coding sequence is TGTGCCAGCAGTGAAGCGGGGTTCGCGGCGAACACTGAAGCTTTCTTT. The chain employs TRBV2 and TRBJ1-1; D is unresolved. Germline values: CDR1 SNHLY, CDR2 FYNNEI. V was cut by 0 bases and J by 1 base, with 12 bases left in between. The CDR3 length is 16 residues.

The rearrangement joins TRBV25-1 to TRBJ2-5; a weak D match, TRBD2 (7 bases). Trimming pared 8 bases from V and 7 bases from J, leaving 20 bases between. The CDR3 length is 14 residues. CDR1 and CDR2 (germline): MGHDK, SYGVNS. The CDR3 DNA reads TGTGCCAGCTCCAGGGAGGGGGGGGCGGGGACCCAGTACTTC. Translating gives CASSREGGAGTQYF. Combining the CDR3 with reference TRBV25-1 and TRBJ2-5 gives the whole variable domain EADIYQTPRYLVIGTGKKITLECSQTMGHDKMYWYQQDPGMELHLIHYSYGVNSTEKGDLSSESTVSRIRTEHFPLTLESARPSHTSQYLCASSREGGAGTQYFGPGTRLLVL.

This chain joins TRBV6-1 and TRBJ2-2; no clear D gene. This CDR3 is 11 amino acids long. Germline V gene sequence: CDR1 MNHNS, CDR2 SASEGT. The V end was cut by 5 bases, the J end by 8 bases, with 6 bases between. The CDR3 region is CASSQEGELFF. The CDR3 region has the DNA TGTGCCAGCAGTCAAGAGGGGGAGCTGTTTTTT.

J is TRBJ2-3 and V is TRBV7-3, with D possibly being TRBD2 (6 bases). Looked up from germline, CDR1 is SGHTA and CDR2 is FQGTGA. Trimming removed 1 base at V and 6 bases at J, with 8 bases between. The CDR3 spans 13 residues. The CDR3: CASSLRRGDTQYF. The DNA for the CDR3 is TGTGCCAGCAGCTTAAGACGGGGGGATACGCAGTATTTT.

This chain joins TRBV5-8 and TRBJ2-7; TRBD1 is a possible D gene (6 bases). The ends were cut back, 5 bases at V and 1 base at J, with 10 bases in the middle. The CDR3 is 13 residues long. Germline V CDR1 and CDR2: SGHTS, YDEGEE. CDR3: CASSLQGSYEQYF. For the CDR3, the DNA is TGTGCCAGCAGTTTACAGGGATCCTACGAGCAGTACTTC.

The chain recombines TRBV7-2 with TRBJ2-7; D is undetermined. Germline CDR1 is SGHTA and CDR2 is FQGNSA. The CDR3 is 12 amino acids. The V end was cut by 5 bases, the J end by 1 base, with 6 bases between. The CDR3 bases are TGTGCCAGCAGCACCGGTTCCTACGAGCAGTACTTC. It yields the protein CASSTGSYEQYF.

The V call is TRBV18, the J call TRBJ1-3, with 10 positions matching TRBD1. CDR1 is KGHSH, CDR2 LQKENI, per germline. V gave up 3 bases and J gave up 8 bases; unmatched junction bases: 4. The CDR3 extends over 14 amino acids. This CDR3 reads CASSPGTGADTIYF. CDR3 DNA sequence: TGTGCCAGCTCACCTGGGACAGGGGCCGACACCATATATTTT.

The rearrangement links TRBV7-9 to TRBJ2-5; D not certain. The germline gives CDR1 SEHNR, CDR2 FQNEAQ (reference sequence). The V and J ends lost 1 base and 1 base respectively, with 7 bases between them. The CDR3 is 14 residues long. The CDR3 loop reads CASSLGQIQETQYF. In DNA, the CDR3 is TGTGCCAGCAGCTTAGGGCAGATCCAAGAGACCCAGTACTTC. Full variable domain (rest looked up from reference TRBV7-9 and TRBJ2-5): DTGVSQNPRHKITKRGQNVTFRCDPISEHNRLYWYRQTLGQGPEFLTYFQNEAQLEKSRLLSDRFSAERPKGSFSTLEIQRTEQGDSAMYLCASSLGQIQETQYFGPGTRLLVL.

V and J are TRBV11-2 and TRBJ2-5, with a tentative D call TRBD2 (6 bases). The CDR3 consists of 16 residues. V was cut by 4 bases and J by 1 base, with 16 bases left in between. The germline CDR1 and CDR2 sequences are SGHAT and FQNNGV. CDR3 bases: TGTGCCAGCAGCTCCACGGTGGGGAGGATCCAAGAGACCCAGTACTTC. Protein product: CASSSTVGRIQETQYF.

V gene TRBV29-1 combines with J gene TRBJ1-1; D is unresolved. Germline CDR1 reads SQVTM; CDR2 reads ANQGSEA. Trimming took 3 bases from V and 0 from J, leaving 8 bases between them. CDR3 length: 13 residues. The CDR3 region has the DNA TGCAGCGTTGAGGAACATTTGAACACTGAAGCTTTCTTT. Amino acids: CSVEEHLNTEAFF.

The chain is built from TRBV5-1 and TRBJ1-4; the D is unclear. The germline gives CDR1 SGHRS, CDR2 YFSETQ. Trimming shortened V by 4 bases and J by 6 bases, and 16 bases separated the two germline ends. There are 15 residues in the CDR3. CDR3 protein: CASSLELQPHEKLFF. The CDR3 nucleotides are TGCGCCAGCAGCCTTGAGCTACAGCCTCATGAAAAACTGTTTTTT.

CDR3 sequence: CASSRNGGVEAFF. The DNA for the CDR3 is TGTGCCAGCAGCCGAAACGGTGGCGTTGAAGCTTTCTTT. This chain joins TRBV5-5 and TRBJ1-1; D is unclear. Germline-derived CDR1 and CDR2 are SGHKS and YYEKEE (reference sequence). V was cut by 4 bases and J by 7 bases, with 14 bases left in between. The CDR3 is made up of 13 amino acids.

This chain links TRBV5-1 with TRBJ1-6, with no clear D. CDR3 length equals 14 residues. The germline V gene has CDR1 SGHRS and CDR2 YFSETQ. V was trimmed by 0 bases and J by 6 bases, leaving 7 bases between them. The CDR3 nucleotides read TGCGCCAGCAGCTTGGGGGAGGGTAATTCACCCCTCCACTTT. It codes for CASSLGEGNSPLHF.

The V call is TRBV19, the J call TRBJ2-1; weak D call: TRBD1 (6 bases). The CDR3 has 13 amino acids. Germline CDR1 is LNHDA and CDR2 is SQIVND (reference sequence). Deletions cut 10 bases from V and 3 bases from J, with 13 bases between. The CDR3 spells CATGQILYNEQFF. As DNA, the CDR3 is TGTGCCACCGGACAGATCCTCTACAATGAGCAGTTCTTC.

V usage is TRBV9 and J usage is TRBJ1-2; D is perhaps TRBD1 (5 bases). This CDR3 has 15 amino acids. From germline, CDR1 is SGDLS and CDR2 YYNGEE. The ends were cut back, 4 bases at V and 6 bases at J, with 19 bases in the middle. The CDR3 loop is CASSHPRSGGDGYTF. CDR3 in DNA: TGTGCCAGCAGCCACCCAAGGTCGGGGGGGGATGGCTACACCTTC.